These T cell receptor beta chains were read from a single sample in a study of blood T cells in healthy people across ages. In TCRdb, the 5' RACE reads were re-called with MiXCR into one record per CDR3 protein. The sample has hundreds of thousands of distinct CDR3 sequences, roughly a quarter seen once. This same sample was also part of a study on T cells of mothers and their children.

Sequenced input: blood. Every receptor here comes from a boy younger than 10 in good health. Both conserved end residues are trimmed from each CDR3.

V,CDR3
TRBV12-5,ASGLATGDGYT
TRBV2,ASSPQFSNQPQH
TRBV5-1,ASSWGPSEKLF
TRBV10-3,ATGERARKEKLF
TRBV12-3/TRBV12-4,ASRKGVGTEAF
TRBV7-2,ASRARQRGEKLF
TRBV29-1,SVEEGQYYGYT
TRBV20-1,SARGLAIETQY
TRBV29-1,SVKANYGYT
TRBV12-3/TRBV12-4,ASSFPTEISGNTIY
TRBV20-1,SAGGRPYNEQF
TRBV5-1,ASRRGANSPLH
TRBV3-1,VSSGSGGAETQY
TRBV27,ASSMTGPFYGYT
TRBV5-5,ASSLDRGVEVTQY
TRBV6-2/TRBV6-3,ASSLGFQGDSGSPDNEQF
TRBV29-1,SGGKQGTEAF
TRBV5-1,ASSLGGADNEQF
TRBV7-9,ASTSIRGLKTGANVLT
TRBV7-8,ASSLRFAASYEQY
TRBV10-3,AIGKGTGELF
TRBV3-1,ASTSPLHDEQF
TRBV27,ASSFSLSGGPDTQY
TRBV4-2,ASSQEGGGHEQY
TRBV12-3/TRBV12-4,ASSLALAGEGYGYT
TRBV3-1,ASSQDVRYEQF
TRBV4-1,ASSQTGLNEKLF